The 22 T cell receptor beta chains in this list originate from one sample, sequenced in a study of tumor-infiltrating lymphocytes in primary liver carcinoma. Starting from 450 to 500 ng of total RNA, TCR beta cDNA was produced with a primer in the constant region. Each TCR beta library was derived from three nested multiplex PCR rounds that employed slightly modified ARM-PCR. Primers for the first two PCR rounds were TRBV1-TRBV30 forward primers and a C-beta reverse primer (around 10 cycles per round). MiXCR was run by TCRdb on the multiplex PCR reads, yielding one entry per CDR3 protein. This sample has around 54,000 distinct CDR3 sequences, with over 65% found just once. Total RNA and DNA came together from around 20-30 mg of bulk tissue without cell sorting. The sequenced material came from liver tumor tissue from sampling region 2. Subset in this sample: tumor region T2, inferior pole. The receptors shown here come from a man aged 35 to 55 with primary liver carcinoma and hepatitis B virus infection.

For this clonotype: Possible read error: a much larger clone is one base away. The chain employs TRBV4-1 and TRBJ2-1; D is ambiguous. Germline lookup yields CDR1 MGHRA and CDR2 YSYEKL. V was trimmed by 5 bases and J by 10 bases, leaving 15 bases between them. The CDR3 contains 13 residues. CDR3 in amino acids: CASSSFPGSEQFF. CDR3 DNA sequence: TGCGCCAGCAGCTCCTTCCCCGGGTCGGAGCAGTTCTTC.

A note on this clonotype: No conserved phenylalanine or tryptophan ends this CDR3, so it is likely a read error. The DNA is left out, because the CDR3 cannot be placed on it with certainty; the CDR3 is given as TCRdb lists it. This chain joins TRBV21-1 and TRBJ2-7; the table gives TRBD1 as D, unverified against the DNA. TRBV21-1 is recorded as a pseudogene. The CDR3 length is 14 residues, termini included. The CDR3 here is CASNKVRTSYEQYL.

As concerns this clonotype: Germline and junction disagree at one end, which may indicate a read error. The chain links TRBV6-1 to TRBJ1-1, with a possible D match to TRBD1 (6 bases). The CDR3 runs 17 residues. CDR1 and CDR2 (germline): MNHNS, SASEGT. CDR3 in DNA: TGTGCTAGCAGTGGCCGGGACACTGACTTCGGATATGGTGAATCTTTCTTT. This encodes CASSGRDTDFGYGESFF.

This clonotype was detected many times. V usage is TRBV5-4 and J usage is TRBJ1-1; D perhaps matches TRBD1 (5 bases). V was cut by 0 bases and J by 4 bases, with 13 bases left in between. From germline, CDR1 is SGHNT and CDR2 YYREEE (reference sequence). This CDR3 contains 15 residues. CDR3 residues: CASSLAGALGTEAFF. Here the CDR3 DNA reads TGTGCCAGCAGCTTGGCCGGGGCGCTGGGCACTGAAGCTTTCTTT.

This clonotype was counted only a few times. A clone one base away is much larger, so this may be a read error. The V call is TRBV5-4, the J call TRBJ2-7; TRBD2 matches at 9 bases. Looked up from germline, CDR1 is SGHNT and CDR2 is YYREEE (reference sequence). CDR3 length equals 15 residues. The V and J ends lost 4 bases and 3 bases, in that order; junction bases with no gene match: 8. Here the CDR3 DNA reads TGTGCCAGCAGCACCGGGACTAGCAGAGGCTACGAGCAGTACTTC. Its protein product is CASSTGTSRGYEQYF. Drawing the rest from reference TRBV5-4 and TRBJ2-7, the complete variable domain is ETGVTQSPTHLIKTRGQQVTLRCSSQSGHNTVSWYQQALGQGPQFIFQYYREEENGRGNFPPRFSGLQFPNYSSELNVNALELDDSALYLCASSTGTSRGYEQYFGPGTRLTVT.

Note on this clonotype: The DNA is omitted, as the CDR3 cannot be located on it reliably, and the CDR3 follows TCRdb's listing. The rearrangement joins TRBV28 to TRBJ1-1; the D call in the table, TRBD1, was not verified against the DNA. Germline lookup yields CDR1 MDHEN and CDR2 SYDVKM. The CDR3 has 16 residues if both end residues are counted. This CDR3 reads CASTLAFVGAGTESFF.

With respect to this clonotype: A junction end diverges from the germline sequence, so it may reflect a read error. This chain links TRBV10-3 with TRBJ1-2; 7 bases map to TRBD1. CDR3 length: 15 residues. CDR1 is ENHRY, CDR2 SYGVKD, per germline. CDR3 nucleotide sequence: TGTGCCATCAGTGCAGGGACAGTCCTTAACTATGGCTACGCCTTC. This translates into CAISAGTVLNYGYAF.

A word on this clonotype: The CDR3 ends on some other residue instead of the conserved phenylalanine or tryptophan, so this is likely a read error. This rearrangement joins TRBV29-1 to TRBJ2-7; D remains unclear. V was clipped by 8 bases and J by 0 bases, with 8 bases between them. CDR3 length equals 11 residues. The germline CDR1 and CDR2 sequences are SQVTM and ANQGSEA. The CDR3 reads CSFSTSYEQYY. For the CDR3, the DNA is TGCAGCTTCTCTACCTCCTACGAGCAGTACTAC.

The rearrangement links TRBV4-1 to TRBJ1-6, with D unclear. There are 15 residues in the CDR3. V was shortened by 1 base and J by 0 bases, with 4 bases between the two germline ends. Germline CDR1 and CDR2: MGHRA and YSYEKL. The CDR3 DNA reads as TGCGCCAGCAGCCAAGGCTTCTCCTATAATTCACCCCTCCACTTT. As protein: CASSQGFSYNSPLHF.

This clonotype was seen many times. V gene TRBV6-1 combines with J gene TRBJ1-6; D is ambiguous. CDR3 length: 16 amino acids. Germline assignment: CDR1 MNHNS and CDR2 SASEGT. V was cut by 2 bases and J by 0 bases, with 8 bases left in between. The CDR3 protein is CASSEMVTSYNSPLHF. CDR3 DNA: TGTGCCAGCAGTGAAATGGTCACCTCCTATAATTCACCCCTCCACTTT.

A note on this clonotype: The junction differs from germline at one of its ends, possibly a read error. V is TRBV4-1 and J is TRBJ2-7; D may be TRBD1 (5 bases). CDR3 length: 16 amino acids. Germline CDR1 is MGHRA and CDR2 is YSYEKL. CDR3 in amino acids: CASSPSNDSPPKEQYF. In DNA, the CDR3 is TGCGCTAGCAGCCCGTCTAACGACAGCCCTCCGAAGGAGCAGTACTTC.

This clonotype was seen many times. V gene TRBV28 combines with J gene TRBJ2-1; maybe TRBD2 (6 bases). V was clipped by 5 bases and J by 5 bases, with 13 bases between them. CDR3 length: 14 amino acids. From germline, CDR1 is MDHEN and CDR2 SYDVKM. CDR3 bases: TGTGCCAGCAGTGCCGGGACTCCTAACAATGAGCAGTTCTTC. As protein: CASSAGTPNNEQFF. Using reference TRBV28 and TRBJ2-1 for the parts outside the CDR3, the full variable domain is DVKVTQSSRYLVKRTGEKVFLECVQDMDHENMFWYRQDPGLGLRLIYFSYDVKMKEKGDIPEGYSVSREKKERFSLILESASTNQTSMYLCASSAGTPNNEQFFGPGTRLTVL.

The chain links TRBV12-3 or TRBV12-4 to TRBJ2-3, with D possibly TRBD1 on 5 matching bases. The CDR3 is 14 amino acids. The V and J ends lost 8 bases and 1 base respectively, with 13 bases between them. CDR3 sequence: CASDLQDGTDTQYF. CDR3 sequence (DNA): TGTGCCAGCGATTTACAGGACGGCACAGATACGCAGTATTTT.

This clonotype is judged medium-sized. This chain links TRBV12-3 or TRBV12-4 with TRBJ1-1; no clear D. V lost 2 bases, J lost 4 bases, and 8 bases lay in between. There are 13 residues in the CDR3. CDR3 nucleotides: TGTGCCAGCAGTTTAAATTCTCTCACTGAAGCTTTCTTT. Translation gives CASSLNSLTEAFF.

This clonotype has a count of ten or more. This chain connects TRBV4-2 to TRBJ2-7; 10 nucleotides line up with TRBD2. The CDR3 has 17 residues. V lost 0 bases to trimming and J lost 1 base; unmatched junction nucleotides: 6. CDR1 is LGHNA, CDR2 YNFKEQ, per germline. CDR3 region: CASSQDSGSGGSYEQYF. The CDR3 bases are TGTGCCAGCAGCCAAGATAGTGGTAGCGGGGGGTCCTACGAGCAGTACTTC.

This clonotype has a count of ten or more. The chain has TRBV5-4 and TRBJ2-7; tentatively, D is TRBD2 (7 bases). V was cut by 4 bases and J by 0 bases, with 17 bases left in between. The CDR3 spans 16 residues. Germline assignment: CDR1 SGHNT and CDR2 YYREEE (reference sequence). DNA for the CDR3: TGTGCCAGCAGCCCGGATGGGGGGGCAAGCTCCTACGAGCAGTACTTC. Amino acids: CASSPDGGASSYEQYF.

This clonotype was observed once. One junction end disagrees with the germline gene, perhaps due to a read error. The chain joins TRBV7-6 to TRBJ1-5; D gene ambiguous. CDR3 length: 16 residues. Per germline, CDR1 SGHVS and CDR2 FNYEAQ. The CDR3: CASSSAPPASGQSQHF. The CDR3 DNA follows: TGTGCCAGCAGCTCCGCTCCCCCAGCCTCGGGTCAGTCCCAGCATTTT.

The chain joins TRBV10-2 to TRBJ1-1; D gene unclear. CDR3 length equals 14 residues. V lost 5 bases and J 1 base, leaving 11 bases between the germline ends. Germline lookup yields CDR1 WSHSY and CDR2 SAAADI. CDR3 in amino acids: CASSQPAANTEAFF. The CDR3 region has the DNA TGCGCCAGCAGTCAACCGGCCGCGAACACTGAAGCTTTCTTT.

CDR3 nucleotide sequence: TGCGCCAGCAGTAACGATCAACTAGCGGAAGAGCAGTACTTC. Its protein product is CASSNDQLAEEQYF. The chain joins TRBV4-1 to TRBJ2-7; 8 bases match TRBD2. Trimming cost V 6 bases and J 7 bases; bases outside gene matches: 11. CDR1 and CDR2 from the germline V gene are MGHRA and YSYEKL. There are 14 residues in the CDR3.

On this clonotype: The junction departs from germline at one end; a sequencing error may be responsible. The chain is built from TRBV4-1 and TRBJ2-7; D not certain. This CDR3 region has 16 residues. Germline assignment: CDR1 MGHRA and CDR2 YSYEKL. The CDR3 protein is CTRSQDFSRSSYEQYF. Here the CDR3 DNA reads TGCACCAGAAGCCAAGATTTTAGCCGAAGCTCCTACGAGCAGTACTTC.

Points on this clonotype: At one of its ends the junction is not consistent with the germline gene, which may arise from a read error. This chain uses TRBV11-3 with TRBJ2-5; 9 bases are a match to TRBD1. Germline V gives CDR1 SGHNT, CDR2 YENEEA. There are 14 residues in the CDR3. As DNA, the CDR3 is TGTACCAGTAGCCCCGGGACAGGGCATGGTACCCAGTACTTC. Translating gives CTSSPGTGHGTQYF.

On this clonotype itself: Since no conserved phenylalanine or tryptophan closes the CDR3, a read error is the likely cause. This chain joins TRBV6-5 and TRBJ2-7; 10 bases agree with TRBD1. Trimming cost V 11 bases and J 3 bases; bases outside gene matches: 7. Per the germline V gene, CDR1 is MNHEY and CDR2 is SVGAGI. The CDR3 runs 13 residues. CDR3 amino acids: CACNRDRGYEQYS. The CDR3 DNA follows: TGTGCCTGTAACCGGGACAGGGGCTACGAGCAGTACTCC.